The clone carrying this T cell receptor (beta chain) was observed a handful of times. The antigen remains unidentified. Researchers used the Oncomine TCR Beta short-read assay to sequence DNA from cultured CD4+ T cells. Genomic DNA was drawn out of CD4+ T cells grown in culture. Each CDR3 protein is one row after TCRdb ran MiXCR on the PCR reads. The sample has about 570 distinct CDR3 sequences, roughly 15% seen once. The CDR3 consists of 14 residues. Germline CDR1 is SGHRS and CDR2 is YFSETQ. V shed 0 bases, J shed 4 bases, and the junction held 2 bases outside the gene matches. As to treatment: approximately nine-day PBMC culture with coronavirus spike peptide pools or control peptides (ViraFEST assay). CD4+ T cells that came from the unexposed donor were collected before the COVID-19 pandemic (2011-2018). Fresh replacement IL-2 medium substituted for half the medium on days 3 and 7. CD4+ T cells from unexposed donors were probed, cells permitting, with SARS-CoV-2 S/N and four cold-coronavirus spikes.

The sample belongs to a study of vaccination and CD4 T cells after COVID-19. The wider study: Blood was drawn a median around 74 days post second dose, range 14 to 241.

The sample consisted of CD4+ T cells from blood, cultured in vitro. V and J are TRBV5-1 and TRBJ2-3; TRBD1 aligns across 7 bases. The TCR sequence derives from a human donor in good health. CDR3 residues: CASSLGTGSDTQYF. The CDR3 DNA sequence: TGCGCCAGCAGCTTGGGGACAGGTTCAGATACGCAGTATTTT. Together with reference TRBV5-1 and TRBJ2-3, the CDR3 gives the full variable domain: KAGVTQTPRYLIKTRGQQVTLSCSPISGHRSVSWYQQTPGQGLQFLFEYFSETQRNKGNFPGRFSGRQFSNSRSEMNVSTLELGDSALYLCASSLGTGSDTQYFGPGTRLTVL.